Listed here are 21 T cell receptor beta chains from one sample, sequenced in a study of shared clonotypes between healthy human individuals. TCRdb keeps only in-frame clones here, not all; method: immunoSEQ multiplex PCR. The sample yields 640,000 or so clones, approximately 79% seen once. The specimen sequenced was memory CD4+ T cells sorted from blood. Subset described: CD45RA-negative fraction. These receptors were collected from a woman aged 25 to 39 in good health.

CDR3 in DNA: TGTGCCAGCAGGCTGGAGGTAAATTTCGACGAGCAGTACTTC. As protein: CASRLEVNFDEQYF. The chain recombines TRBV11-2 with TRBJ2-7, with D perhaps TRBD2 (5 bases). CDR3 size: 14 residues. The V end lost 6 bases, the J end lost 5 bases, and 17 bases lay between the germline ends. Germline V CDR1 and CDR2: SGHAT, FQNNGV.

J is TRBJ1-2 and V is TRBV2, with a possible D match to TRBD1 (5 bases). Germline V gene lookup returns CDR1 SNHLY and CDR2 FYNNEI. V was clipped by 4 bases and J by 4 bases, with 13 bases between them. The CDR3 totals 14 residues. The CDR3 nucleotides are TGTGCCAGCAGTGCCCCGGGGGGGGTCTATGGCTACACCTTC. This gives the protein CASSAPGGVYGYTF.

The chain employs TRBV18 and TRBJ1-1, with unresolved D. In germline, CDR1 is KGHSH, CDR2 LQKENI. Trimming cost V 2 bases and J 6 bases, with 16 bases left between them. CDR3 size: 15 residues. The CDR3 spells CASSPKRPEGAEAFF. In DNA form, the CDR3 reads TGTGCCAGCTCACCAAAGCGGCCTGAGGGAGCTGAAGCTTTCTTT.

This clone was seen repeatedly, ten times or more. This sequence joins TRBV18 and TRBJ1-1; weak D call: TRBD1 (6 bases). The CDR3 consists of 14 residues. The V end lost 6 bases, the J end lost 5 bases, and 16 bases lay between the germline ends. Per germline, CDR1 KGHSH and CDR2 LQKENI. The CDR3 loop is CASSRQDVGTEAFF. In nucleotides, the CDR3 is TGTGCCAGCTCGCGACAGGACGTCGGGACTGAAGCTTTCTTT.

CDR3 nucleotide sequence: TGTGCCAGTAGGAGGGGGACGGAGGTGCACACTGAAGCTTTCTTT. Protein product: CASRRGTEVHTEAFF. This chain links TRBV19 with TRBJ1-1; a possible D gene is TRBD1 (6 bases). V lost 6 bases and J 3 bases, leaving 17 bases between the germline ends. CDR1 and CDR2 (germline): LNHDA, SQIVND (reference sequence). The CDR3 covers 15 residues. Complete variable domain (other parts from reference TRBV19 and TRBJ1-1): DGGITQSPKYLFRKEGQNVTLSCEQNLNHDAMYWYRQDPGQGLRLIYYSQIVNDFQKGDIAEGYSVSREKKESFPLTVTSAQKNPTAFYLCASRRGTEVHTEAFFGQGTRLTVV.

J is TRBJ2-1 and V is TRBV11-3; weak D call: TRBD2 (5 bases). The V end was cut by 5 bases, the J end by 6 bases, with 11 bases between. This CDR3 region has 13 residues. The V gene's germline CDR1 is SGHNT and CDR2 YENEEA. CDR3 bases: TGTGCCAGCAGCCACAATCGGGGCAATGAGCAGTTCTTC. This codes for CASSHNRGNEQFF. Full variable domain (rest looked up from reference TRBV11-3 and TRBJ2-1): EAGVVQSPRYKIIEKKQPVAFWCNPISGHNTLYWYLQNLGQGPELLIRYENEEAVDDSQLPKDRFSAERLKGVDSTLKIQPAELGDSAVYLCASSHNRGNEQFFGPGTRLTVL.

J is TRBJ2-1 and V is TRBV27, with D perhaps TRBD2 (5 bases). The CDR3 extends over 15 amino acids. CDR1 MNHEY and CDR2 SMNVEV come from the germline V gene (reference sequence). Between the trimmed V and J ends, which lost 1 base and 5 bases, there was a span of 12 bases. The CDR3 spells CASSLWTGTDNEQFF. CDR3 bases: TGTGCCAGCAGTTTATGGACGGGAACAGACAATGAGCAGTTCTTC.

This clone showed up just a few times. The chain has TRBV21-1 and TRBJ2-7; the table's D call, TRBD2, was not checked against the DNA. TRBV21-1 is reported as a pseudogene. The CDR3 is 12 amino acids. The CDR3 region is CASYGATYEQYF. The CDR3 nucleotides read TGTGCCAGCTACGGAGCGACCTACGAGCAGTACTTC.

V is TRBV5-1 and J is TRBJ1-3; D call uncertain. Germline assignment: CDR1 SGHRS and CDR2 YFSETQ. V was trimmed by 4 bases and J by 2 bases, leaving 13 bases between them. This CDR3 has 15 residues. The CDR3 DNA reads TGCGCCAGCAGCCCCGGTGGCCAGACTGGAAACACCATATATTTT. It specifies CASSPGGQTGNTIYF.

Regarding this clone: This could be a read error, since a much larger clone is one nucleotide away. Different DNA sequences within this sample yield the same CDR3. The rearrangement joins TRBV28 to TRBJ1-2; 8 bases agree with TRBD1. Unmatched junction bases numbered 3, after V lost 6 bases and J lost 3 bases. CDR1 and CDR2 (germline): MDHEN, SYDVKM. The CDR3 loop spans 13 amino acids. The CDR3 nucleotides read TGTGCCAGCAGCCTACAGGGGGACTATGGCTACACCTTC. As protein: CASSLQGDYGYTF.

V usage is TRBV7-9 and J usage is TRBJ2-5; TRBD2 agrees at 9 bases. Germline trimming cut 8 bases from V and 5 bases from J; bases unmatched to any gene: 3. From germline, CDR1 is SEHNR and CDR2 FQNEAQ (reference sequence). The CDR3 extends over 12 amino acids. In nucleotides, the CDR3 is TGTGCCAGCCTGCGGGAGGGTGAGACCCAGTACTTC. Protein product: CASLREGETQYF.

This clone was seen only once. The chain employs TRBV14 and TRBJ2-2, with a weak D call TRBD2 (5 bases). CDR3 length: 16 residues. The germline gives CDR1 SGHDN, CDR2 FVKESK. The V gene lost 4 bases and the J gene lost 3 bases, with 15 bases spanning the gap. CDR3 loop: CASSPMRATDTGELFF. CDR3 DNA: TGTGCCAGCAGCCCTATGAGGGCGACTGACACCGGGGAGCTGTTTTTT. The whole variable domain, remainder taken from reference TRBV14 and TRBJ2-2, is EAGVTQFPSHSVIEKGQTVTLRCDPISGHDNLYWYRRVMGKEIKFLLHFVKESKQDESGMPNNRFLAERTGGTYSTLKVQPAELEDSGVYFCASSPMRATDTGELFFGEGSRLTVL.

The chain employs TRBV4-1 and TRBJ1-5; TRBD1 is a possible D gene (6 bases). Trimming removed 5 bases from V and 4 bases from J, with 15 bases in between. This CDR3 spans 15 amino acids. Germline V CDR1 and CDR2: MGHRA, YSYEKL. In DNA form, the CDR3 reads TGCGCCAGCAGCTTGGTAGGGGGTCCTAATCAGCCCCAGCATTTT. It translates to CASSLVGGPNQPQHF.

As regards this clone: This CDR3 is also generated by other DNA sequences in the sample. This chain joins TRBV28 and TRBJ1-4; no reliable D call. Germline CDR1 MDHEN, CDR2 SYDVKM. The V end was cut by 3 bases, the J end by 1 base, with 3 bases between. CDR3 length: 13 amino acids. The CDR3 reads CASSLVTNEKLFF. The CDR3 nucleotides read TGTGCCAGCAGTTTGGTAACTAATGAAAAACTGTTTTTT.

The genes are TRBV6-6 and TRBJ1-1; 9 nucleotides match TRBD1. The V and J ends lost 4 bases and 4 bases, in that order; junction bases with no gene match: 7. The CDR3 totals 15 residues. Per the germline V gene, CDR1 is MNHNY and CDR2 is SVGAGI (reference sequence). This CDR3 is CASSSPGQGATEAFF. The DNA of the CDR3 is TGTGCCAGCAGTTCACCGGGACAGGGAGCCACTGAAGCTTTCTTT.

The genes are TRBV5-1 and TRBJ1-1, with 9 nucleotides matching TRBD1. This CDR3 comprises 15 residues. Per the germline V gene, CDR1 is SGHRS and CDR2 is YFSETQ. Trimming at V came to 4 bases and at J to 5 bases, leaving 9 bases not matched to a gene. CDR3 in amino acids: CASSQFGTGKTEAFF. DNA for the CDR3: TGCGCCAGCAGCCAATTCGGGACAGGGAAGACTGAAGCTTTCTTT.

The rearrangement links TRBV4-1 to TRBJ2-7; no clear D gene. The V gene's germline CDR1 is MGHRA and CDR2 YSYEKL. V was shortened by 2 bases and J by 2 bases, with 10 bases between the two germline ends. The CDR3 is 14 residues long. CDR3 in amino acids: CASSQLGRAYEQYF. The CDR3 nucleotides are TGCGCCAGCAGCCAACTCGGACGGGCCTACGAGCAGTACTTC.

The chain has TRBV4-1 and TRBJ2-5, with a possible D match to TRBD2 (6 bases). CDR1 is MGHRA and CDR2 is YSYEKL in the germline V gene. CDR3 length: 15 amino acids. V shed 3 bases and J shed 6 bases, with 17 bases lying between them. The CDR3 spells CASSQPRTTTQTQYF. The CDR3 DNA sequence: TGCGCCAGCAGCCAGCCAAGGACTACCACCCAGACCCAGTACTTC.

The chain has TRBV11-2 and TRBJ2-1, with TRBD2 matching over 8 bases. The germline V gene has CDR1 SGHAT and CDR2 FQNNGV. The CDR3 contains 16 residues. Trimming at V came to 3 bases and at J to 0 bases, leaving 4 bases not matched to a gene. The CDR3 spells CASSFGGGTSYNEQFF. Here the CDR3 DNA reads TGTGCCAGCAGCTTCGGCGGGGGGACCTCCTACAATGAGCAGTTCTTC. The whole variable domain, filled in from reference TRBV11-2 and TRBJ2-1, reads EAGVAQSPRYKIIEKRQSVAFWCNPISGHATLYWYQQILGQGPKLLIQFQNNGVVDDSQLPKDRFSAERLKGVDSTLKIQPAKLEDSAVYLCASSFGGGTSYNEQFFGPGTRLTVL.

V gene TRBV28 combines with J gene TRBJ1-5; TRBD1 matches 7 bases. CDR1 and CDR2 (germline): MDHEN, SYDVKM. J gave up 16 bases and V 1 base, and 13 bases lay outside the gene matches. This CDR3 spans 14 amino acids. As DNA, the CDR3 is TGTGCCAGCAGTTTATCCCCCCCGACAGGGAATTTACATTTT. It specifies CASSLSPPTGNLHF.

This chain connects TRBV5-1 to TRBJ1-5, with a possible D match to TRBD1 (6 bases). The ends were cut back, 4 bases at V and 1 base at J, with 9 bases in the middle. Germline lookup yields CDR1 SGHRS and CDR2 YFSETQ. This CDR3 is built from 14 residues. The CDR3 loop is CASSPDRSNQPQHF. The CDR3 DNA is TGCGCCAGCAGCCCGGACAGAAGCAATCAGCCCCAGCATTTT.